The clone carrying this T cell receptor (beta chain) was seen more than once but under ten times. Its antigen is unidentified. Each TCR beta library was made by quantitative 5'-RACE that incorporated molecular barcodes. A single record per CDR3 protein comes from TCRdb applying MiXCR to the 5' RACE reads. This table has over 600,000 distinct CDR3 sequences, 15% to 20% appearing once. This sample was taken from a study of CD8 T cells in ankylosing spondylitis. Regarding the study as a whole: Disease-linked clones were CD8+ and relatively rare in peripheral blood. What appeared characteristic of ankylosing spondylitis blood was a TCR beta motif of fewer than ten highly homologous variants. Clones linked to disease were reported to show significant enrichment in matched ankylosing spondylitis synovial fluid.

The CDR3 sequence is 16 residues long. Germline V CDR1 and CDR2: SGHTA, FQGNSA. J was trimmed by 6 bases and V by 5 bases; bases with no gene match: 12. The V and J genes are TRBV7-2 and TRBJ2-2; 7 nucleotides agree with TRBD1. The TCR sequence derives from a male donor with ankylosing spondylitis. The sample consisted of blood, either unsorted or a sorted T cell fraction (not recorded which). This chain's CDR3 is CASSHGTGVLAGELFF. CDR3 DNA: TGTGCCAGCAGCCACGGAACAGGGGTATTGGCCGGGGAGCTGTTTTTT.